These T cell receptor beta chains were read from a single sample in a study of early T cells in non-severe SARS-CoV-2 infection. TCRdb re-analysed the 5' RACE reads in MiXCR, keeping a single row per CDR3 protein. Of approximately 97,000 distinct CDR3 sequences in the sample, around 14% were seen once. The sample consisted of whole blood. The receptors here all came from an adult who was a healthcare worker with PCR-confirmed SARS-CoV-2 infection or an uninfected control (not recorded which). Each CDR3 is given with its conserved first and last residue. A D gene is named only where the DNA matches it firmly. Not every row has a clone size; where given, it reads once, few, many or a size class.

v_call,clone_size,d_call,j_call,cdr3_nt,cdr3_aa
TRBV7-9,few,TRBD1,TRBJ2-1,TGTGCCAGCAGCTCGACAGGGTACAATGAGCAGTTCTTC,CASSSTGYNEQFF
TRBV11-2,.,.,TRBJ1-5,TGTGCCAGCAGCTCCTACGGCAATCAGCCCCAGCATTTT,CASSSYGNQPQHF
TRBV9,.,.,TRBJ2-5,TGTGCCAGCAGCGTAACAGGGGGAGGGCTGGAGACCCAGTACTTC,CASSVTGGGLETQYF
TRBV7-3,many,.,TRBJ2-1,TGTGCCAGCAGCCTGGACCATTACAATGAGCAGTTCTTC,CASSLDHYNEQFF
TRBV7-9,many,.,TRBJ1-2,TGTGCCAGCAGCTTAGGGACGGATTATGGCTACACCTTC,CASSLGTDYGYTF
TRBV5-4,.,TRBD2,TRBJ2-1,TGTGCCAGCAGCTTGCCTAGCGGAAGCTCCTACAATGAGCAGTTCTTC,CASSLPSGSSYNEQFF
TRBV6-1,many,.,TRBJ1-1,TGTGCCAGCAGCGCTCAGGAGAACACTGAAGCTTTCTTT,CASSAQENTEAFF
TRBV20-1,.,.,TRBJ2-3,TGCAGTGCCGCGACGAGAGTGGGAGGAGACGATACGCAGTATTTT,CSAATRVGGDDTQYF
TRBV19,many,.,TRBJ2-7,TGTGCCAGTAGTATCGGGCAGGGTTTCGAGCAGTACTTC,CASSIGQGFEQYF
TRBV20-1,many,.,TRBJ2-1,TGCAGTGCTAGAGGCTATCGGGTCGGACGCTACAATGAGCAGTTCTTC,CSARGYRVGRYNEQFF
TRBV20-1,few,.,TRBJ2-3,TGCAGTGCTAACATGGGACTTACAGATACGCAGTATTTT,CSANMGLTDTQYF
TRBV29-1,.,.,TRBJ1-2,TGCAGCGTTATTTGGGATAACTATGGCTACACCTTC,CSVIWDNYGYTF
TRBV5-5,.,.,TRBJ1-5,TGTGCCAGCAGCTTGGCCGGTCAGGGTAGTAATCAGCCCCAGCATTTT,CASSLAGQGSNQPQHF
TRBV11-2,.,.,TRBJ2-3,TGTGCCAGCAGCTTAGGAGCCAGATCAGATACGCAGTATTTT,CASSLGARSDTQYF
TRBV10-2,many,.,TRBJ2-1,TGCGCCAGCAGTGACGGCAGGGAGTTCCATGAGCAGTTCTTC,CASSDGREFHEQFF
TRBV7-9,many,TRBD2,TRBJ2-1,TGTGCCAGCAGCTTAGTTGGGACTAGCGGGAGGGCGCGCAATGAGCAGTTCTTC,CASSLVGTSGRARNEQFF
TRBV3-1,few,.,TRBJ2-7,TGTGCCAGCAACCCCGGGACTGCCTTCCGCGAGCAGTACTTC,CASNPGTAFREQYF
TRBV10-3,.,.,TRBJ2-7,TGTGCCATCAGTTTTTTAAAGGGTATGCCCTACGAGCAGTACTTC,CAISFLKGMPYEQYF
TRBV28,.,.,TRBJ2-6,TGTGCCAGCAGTAGTCCGGGGCAGGGCTCTGGGGCCAACGTCCTGACTTTC,CASSSPGQGSGANVLTF
TRBV2,.,.,TRBJ2-5,TGTGCCAGCAGTACACGAACCCAGATTTTC,CASSTRTQIF
TRBV7-2,few,.,TRBJ2-2,TGTGCCAGCAGCTTAGTGGGGACAAGTAACACCGGGGAGCTGTTTTTT,CASSLVGTSNTGELFF
TRBV20-1,.,.,TRBJ2-5,TGCAGTGCTCCTGTCCCCCCCTGGGAGACCCAGTACTTC,CSAPVPPWETQYF
TRBV7-9,few,TRBD2,TRBJ2-1,TGTGCCAGCAGCTTCCAACAAACTAGCGGGAGAATGTTTTACAATGAGCAGTTCTTC,CASSFQQTSGRMFYNEQFF
TRBV3-1,few,.,TRBJ2-6,TGTGCCAGCACCCTCCGCGGGGCCAACGTCCTGACTTTC,CASTLRGANVLTF
TRBV11-2,many,.,TRBJ2-7,TGTGCCAGCAGCTCGATCCCCCGGGACGAGCAGTACTTC,CASSSIPRDEQYF
TRBV15,few,.,TRBJ2-7,TGTGCCACCAGCAGACAGGGGAGTCACGAGCAGTACTTC,CATSRQGSHEQYF
TRBV4-1,few,.,TRBJ1-5,TGCGCCAGCAGCCAAGTATTAGGGGCTGAGCCCCAGCATTTT,CASSQVLGAEPQHF
TRBV7-7,.,TRBD2,TRBJ2-1,TGTGCCAGCAGCCCGCGACTAGCGGGGGACAATGAGCAGTTCTTC,CASSPRLAGDNEQFF
TRBV7-6,few,TRBD2,TRBJ2-3,TGTGCCAGCAGCCCCGGGAGGGTTAAGACAGATACGCAGTATTTT,CASSPGRVKTDTQYF
TRBV12-3/TRBV12-4,many,TRBD1,TRBJ1-1,TGTGCCAGCAGCCCCGGGACAGCAGCTTTCTTT,CASSPGTAAFF
TRBV13,.,.,TRBJ1-3,TGTGCCAGCAGCTCGGGGACCCTCTCTGGAAACACCATATATTTT,CASSSGTLSGNTIYF
TRBV29-1,.,TRBD1,TRBJ2-6,TGCAGCGTTTCCGACCGGGACAGGGCGACTGGGGCCAACGTCCTGACTTTC,CSVSDRDRATGANVLTF
TRBV28,.,.,TRBJ2-7,TGTGCCAGCACCGGGATCGTTGGCGAGCAGTACTTC,CASTGIVGEQYF
TRBV6-6,few,.,TRBJ2-1,TGTGCCAGCAGTTACTCCCATGAGCAGTTCTTC,CASSYSHEQFF
TRBV20-1,.,TRBD1,TRBJ2-3,TGCAGTGCTAGAGTAGGGGACAGGGATACAGATACGCAGTATTTT,CSARVGDRDTDTQYF
TRBV6-2/TRBV6-3,.,.,TRBJ1-5,TGTGCCAGCAGTCCTGAGACGGGTCATAACAATCAGCCCCAGCATTTT,CASSPETGHNNQPQHF
TRBV10-2,few,TRBD2,TRBJ2-7,TGCGCCAGCCGGGAAAGGCGGGGGAGCGGCGAGCAGTACTTC,CASRERRGSGEQYF
TRBV20-1,few,.,TRBJ1-6,TGCAGTGCTAGAGATCAGGGTCTGACTAATTCACCCCTCCACTTT,CSARDQGLTNSPLHF
TRBV20-1,many,.,TRBJ2-1,TGCAGTGCTATGGGGGACCACAACAATGAGCAGTTCTTC,CSAMGDHNNEQFF
TRBV5-1,few,.,TRBJ2-7,TGCGCCAGTGGGACCGTCAGCTCCTACGAGCAGTACTTC,CASGTVSSYEQYF
TRBV6-6,few,TRBD2,TRBJ2-4,TGTGCCAGCAGTTACTGGGGACTAGCGGGAGTTCGAAACATTCAGTACTTC,CASSYWGLAGVRNIQYF
TRBV6-1,.,.,TRBJ1-4,TGTGCCAGCAGCGGATTGCGGTCGGGGGCGGCTAATGAAAAACTGTTTTTT,CASSGLRSGAANEKLFF
TRBV4-3,.,.,TRBJ1-6,TGCGCCAGCAGCCAAGACAGGAGAAATTCACCCCTCCACTTT,CASSQDRRNSPLHF
TRBV11-2,many,.,TRBJ2-7,TGTGCCAGCAGCAACCCCGACGGTGAGCAGTACTTC,CASSNPDGEQYF